The 22 T cell receptor beta chains given below trace back to one sample, sequenced in a study of cytotoxic CD8 clonotypes in ibrutinib-treated CLL. Measured with immunoSEQ multiplex PCR; TCRdb has only the in-frame clones, and not every one. The repertoire holds over 8,500 clones, about four fifths seen once, with about 16% in the top ten. Sequenced material: PBMCs, taken at disease progression, from a patient treated with ibrutinib. These receptor sequences come from a human donor with chronic lymphocytic leukemia.

In its sample, this clone was seen once. The rearrangement uses TRBV27 and TRBJ1-2; perhaps TRBD1 as D (6 bases). Trimming pared 3 bases from V and 4 bases from J, leaving 9 bases between. The germline V gene encodes CDR1 MNHEY and CDR2 SMNVEV (reference sequence). The CDR3 covers 13 residues. Here the CDR3 reads CASSFGQTYGYTF. The CDR3 DNA reads TGTGCCAGCAGTTTTGGACAGACCTATGGCTACACCTTC.

This clone has only a few counts. The chain is built from TRBV7-9 and TRBJ1-2; a weak D match, TRBD1 (6 bases). CDR1 is SEHNR, CDR2 FQNEAQ, per germline (reference sequence). Trimming left V 3 bases short and J 6 bases short, with 11 bases between. This CDR3 spans 13 amino acids. For the CDR3, the DNA is TGTGCCAGCAGCTTGGGGGCTCTGGATGGCTACACCTTC. Translation: CASSLGALDGYTF.

This chain uses TRBV6-5 with TRBJ2-7; D gene uncertain. This CDR3 has 13 residues. Germline CDR1 reads MNHEY; CDR2 reads SVGAGI. The V end lost 5 bases, the J end lost 6 bases, and 14 bases lay between the germline ends. The CDR3 protein is CASSAIPEGEQYF. The CDR3 DNA is TGTGCCAGCAGTGCAATCCCCGAAGGCGAGCAGTACTTC.

The chain joins TRBV6-6 to TRBJ2-7, with a tentative D call TRBD1 (5 bases). Trimming pared 0 bases from V and 2 bases from J, leaving 8 bases between. Germline-derived CDR1 and CDR2 are MNHNY and SVGAGI (reference sequence). The CDR3 has 14 amino acids. The CDR3 DNA sequence: TGTGCCAGCAGTTACTCGAGGACAACCTACGAGCAGTACTTC. This sequence encodes CASSYSRTTYEQYF.

The genes are TRBV10-2 and TRBJ2-1; no definite D call. V lost 7 bases, J lost 5 bases, and 12 bases lay in between. Germline CDR1 WSHSY, CDR2 SAAADI. This CDR3 has 13 residues. The CDR3 bases are TGCGCCAGCACCGCCCCCCCACACAATGAGCAGTTCTTC. Translating it yields CASTAPPHNEQFF.

This chain uses TRBV4-2 with TRBJ2-4, with TRBD1 as a possible D gene (7 bases). Trimming left V 2 bases short and J 10 bases short, with 21 bases between. The CDR3 has 16 residues. CDR1 and CDR2 (germline): LGHNA, YNFKEQ. The CDR3 region has the DNA TGTGCCAGCAGCCAACCGACAGGGACCCCCGCGGGGATTCAGTACTTC. It specifies CASSQPTGTPAGIQYF.

CDR3 sequence: CSARDPRGAFF. The CDR3 bases are TGCAGTGCTAGAGATCCTCGGGGGGCTTTCTTT. This chain joins TRBV20-1 and TRBJ1-1; D is possibly TRBD1 (5 bases). CDR3 length equals 11 residues. Germline V gene data show CDR1 as DFQATT and CDR2 as SNEGSKA (reference sequence). V was clipped by 0 bases and J by 11 bases, with 10 bases between them.

The DNA for the CDR3 is TGTGCCAGCAGCTCCCTCAGGGGAGAGCAGTACTTC. Its translation: CASSSLRGEQYF. This rearrangement joins TRBV7-9 to TRBJ2-7, with D perhaps matching TRBD1 (6 bases). In germline, CDR1 is SEHNR, CDR2 FQNEAQ (reference sequence). Trimming took off 4 bases at V and 7 bases at J, with 11 bases between the two ends. This CDR3 comprises 12 residues.

This clone has only a few counts. This chain connects TRBV7-9 to TRBJ1-2, with D unclear. CDR1 SEHNR and CDR2 FQNEAQ come from the germline V gene (reference sequence). Trimming took 1 base from V and 3 from J, leaving 3 bases between them. This CDR3 spans 12 amino acids. The CDR3 sequence: CASSLEHYGYTF. The CDR3 bases are TGTGCCAGCAGCTTAGAGCACTATGGCTACACCTTC.

This chain connects TRBV6-5 to TRBJ1-1; TRBD1 is a possible D gene (5 bases). The CDR3 runs 15 residues. V was cut by 7 bases and J by 0 bases, with 15 bases left in between. CDR1 is MNHEY, CDR2 SVGAGI, per germline. The CDR3 here is CASISPPGMNTEAFF. The CDR3 DNA follows: TGTGCCAGCATCTCCCCTCCAGGGATGAACACTGAAGCTTTCTTT.

The rearrangement uses TRBV12-2 and TRBJ2-3; the table's D call TRBD1 went unverified against the DNA. TRBV12-2 is reported as a pseudogene. This CDR3 has 16 amino acids. The CDR3 sequence: CASRLDLRDSTLTQYF. CDR3 coding DNA: TGTGCAAGTCGCTTAGACCTCCGGGACAGCACTCTTACGCAGTATTTT.

The CDR3 sequence is CASSIQQAGTGELFF. CDR3 nucleotide sequence: TGTGCCAGTAGTATACAACAGGCCGGAACGGGGGAGCTGTTTTTT. The V gene is TRBV19, the J gene TRBJ2-2; perhaps TRBD1 as D (5 bases). Trimming removed 2 bases at V and 8 bases at J, with 15 bases between. From germline, CDR1 is LNHDA and CDR2 SQIVND (reference sequence). The CDR3 is 15 amino acids.

The genes are TRBV19 and TRBJ1-1; D is unclear. CDR3 size: 13 residues. V lost 3 bases, J lost 5 bases, and 10 bases lay in between. Germline loops: CDR1 LNHDA, CDR2 SQIVND (reference sequence). The DNA of the CDR3 is TGTGCCAGTAGTATTAGTAGAGGGACTGAAGCTTTCTTT. Translated: CASSISRGTEAFF.

This clone was detected only a few times. This chain joins TRBV19 and TRBJ1-1; D possibly corresponds to TRBD1 (5 bases). The CDR3 contains 15 residues. Germline CDR1 reads LNHDA; CDR2 reads SQIVND (reference sequence). The ends were cut back, 3 bases at V and 3 bases at J, with 14 bases in the middle. The CDR3 loop reads CASSIGASWDTEAFF. The CDR3, as DNA: TGTGCCAGTAGTATCGGGGCCTCCTGGGACACTGAAGCTTTCTTT.

This chain joins TRBV18 and TRBJ1-4; D gene unclear. The length of the CDR3 is 13 residues. Germline V CDR1 and CDR2: KGHSH, LQKENI. V lost 3 bases and J 8 bases, leaving 10 bases between the germline ends. This CDR3 is CASSPYRDEKLFF. CDR3 DNA: TGTGCCAGCTCACCGTACCGTGACGAAAAACTGTTTTTT.

The V and J genes are TRBV12-5 and TRBJ2-4; 7 bases agree with TRBD2. The germline CDR1 and CDR2 sequences are LGHNT and FRNRAP. The CDR3 sequence is 16 residues long. V gave up 5 bases and J gave up 0 bases; unmatched junction bases: 7. The CDR3 here is CASGRGDGLAKNIQYF. CDR3 coding DNA: TGTGCTAGTGGTCGGGGGGACGGTCTAGCCAAAAACATTCAGTACTTC.

The chain carries TRBV7-9 and TRBJ2-5, with D perhaps given as TRBD1 or TRBD2 (7 bases each). Trimming took off 5 bases at V and 4 bases at J, with 14 bases between the two ends. Germline assignment: CDR1 SEHNR and CDR2 FQNEAQ (reference sequence). CDR3 length: 14 amino acids. The CDR3 is CASSIPGGGETQYF. The CDR3 nucleotides are TGTGCCAGCAGCATCCCAGGGGGGGGAGAGACCCAGTACTTC.

V is TRBV28 and J is TRBJ2-6; 8 bases align to TRBD1. Germline-derived CDR1 and CDR2 are MDHEN and SYDVKM. V trimming: 8 bases; J trimming: 2 bases; junction bases outside the gene matches: 8. CDR3 size: 16 residues. The CDR3 nucleotides read TGTGCCAGCGGAGGACAGGGAGGTGCTGGGGCCAACGTCCTGACTTTC. This codes for CASGGQGGAGANVLTF.

This chain connects TRBV28 to TRBJ2-1; the match to TRBD1 covers 10 bases. Germline CDR1 reads MDHEN; CDR2 reads SYDVKM. CDR3 length: 15 amino acids. The trim removed 4 bases at V and 5 bases at J, leaving 5 bases unmatched. DNA for the CDR3: TGTGCCAGCAGTTCGGGACAGGGGATTAACAATGAGCAGTTCTTC. This translates into CASSSGQGINNEQFF.

The chain is built from TRBV7-2 and TRBJ2-1, with TRBD2 matching 8 bases. Germline V lookup: CDR1 SGHTA, CDR2 FQGNSA. V shed 3 bases and J 10 bases; nucleotides not matched to a gene: 11. CDR3 size: 15 residues. The CDR3 DNA reads as TGTGCCAGCAGCTTCCGTCGGGGGGGCCAGGAAGAGCAGTTCTTC. It codes for CASSFRRGGQEEQFF.

The chain combines TRBV7-2 with TRBJ1-1; D is unclear. This CDR3 has 15 residues. Germline assignment: CDR1 SGHTA and CDR2 FQGNSA. Trimming took 5 bases from V and 5 from J, leaving 18 bases between them. The CDR3 is CASSDHFGRGTEAFF. CDR3 nucleotide sequence: TGTGCCAGCAGCGACCACTTCGGGCGTGGGACTGAAGCTTTCTTT.

This clone was seen a few times. The V gene is TRBV2, the J gene TRBJ1-2, with 8 bases aligning to TRBD1. In germline, CDR1 is SNHLY, CDR2 FYNNEI. This CDR3 is built from 14 residues. After removal of 4 bases from V and 4 bases from J, the junction contained 5 bases not matched to a gene. CDR3 sequence: CASSARQGPYGYTF. The CDR3 nucleotides are TGTGCCAGCAGTGCCCGACAGGGGCCCTATGGCTACACCTTC.